Detailed here is one T cell receptor beta chain. Its antigen is undetermined. This entry comes from a study of T cell clusters in autoimmune cytopenias. Background on the study: A median of roughly 53,000 TRB reads per sample yielded a median around 2,000 distinct clonotypes.

Multiplex touch-down PCR amplified TRB using TRB-A and TRB-B pools in one tube. TCRdb re-called the multiplex PCR reads and catalogs CDR3 proteins one per entry, DNA excluded. The sample totals 2,600 or so distinct CDR3 sequences; its top ten clones hold about 19%. The CDR3 runs to 15 residues. Roughly 38,000 genome equivalents of blood DNA were amplified for TRB. Findings of the study overall: The cluster-lack signature was not seen for secondary cytopenia versus chronic lymphocytic leukemia.

The TCR originated in a human donor with an autoimmune cytopenia, with autoimmune hepatitis or in good health (not recorded which). Sequencing was done on a sample of peripheral blood. The chain has TRBV12-3 or TRBV12-4 and TRBJ2-2; TCRdb indicates TRBD1, and absent DNA this call remains unverified. This CDR3 is CASSLRVGQGGELFF.